Listed below are T cell receptor beta chains from one sample, sequenced in a study of T cell repertoires in cytomegalovirus infection. TCRdb independently ran MiXCR on the reads; one entry per CDR3 protein. There are 570,000 or so distinct CDR3 sequences in the sample; roughly 42% occur only once, and around 46% lies in the top ten. Which antigens these TCRs recognize remains unknown. The sample in question was cultured PBMCs, obtained from culture after CMV antigen stimulation. These receptors were obtained from a human donor in good health (CMV status not recorded). Some clones in this sample may be carry-over from other donors' samples. Each CDR3 is given with its conserved first and last residue.

v_gene	j_gene	CDR3aa
TRBV7-2	TRBJ2-2	CASSPRADTGELFF
TRBV11-2	TRBJ1-4	CASSSAGWGEKLFF
TRBV15	TRBJ2-2	CATSKDTGTLNTGELFF
TRBV7-2	TRBJ2-3	CASSLATPWGDTQYF
TRBV5-1	TRBJ2-3	CASSLDPTGDTQYF
TRBV7-2	TRBJ2-3	CASSLVIPTGRGPSGDTQYF
TRBV19	TRBJ2-3	CASSTGGVPDTQYF
TRBV12-3/TRBV12-4	TRBJ1-5	CASSGAGQPQHF
TRBV27	TRBJ2-1	CASSSIAPNEQFF
TRBV20-1	TRBJ2-5	CSADQHRRETQYF
TRBV7-6	TRBJ2-3	CASSSVVDTQYF
TRBV7-9	TRBJ2-7	CASSLERTSGRGMYEQYF
TRBV12-3/TRBV12-4	TRBJ2-4	CASSLQGVGLRWYF
TRBV5-1	TRBJ2-5	CASSLVGGKTQYF
TRBV7-9	TRBJ2-1	CASSPPVAGYNEQFF
TRBV6-6	TRBJ1-5	CASSPQAGDYSNQPQHF
TRBV7-8	TRBJ2-4	CASSSFLAKNIQYF
TRBV2	TRBJ1-2	CASTRTGFNYGYTF
TRBV7-2	TRBJ1-5	CASSLRGSSQPQHF
TRBV7-9	TRBJ2-3	CASGRGNRTDTQYF
TRBV11-2	TRBJ2-1	CASMTLRLAEYNEQFF
TRBV23-1	TRBJ2-6	CASSPPARFNDSGANVLTF
TRBV19	TRBJ1-4	CASSIIATAPNEKLFF
TRBV7-6	TRBJ2-1	CASSLGGIYNEQFF
TRBV7-3	TRBJ2-3	CASSPRVGGSSTDTQYF
TRBV12-3/TRBV12-4	TRBJ2-3	CASSRRGGTDTQYF
TRBV2	TRBJ1-2	CASTGRPGDGYTF